The 18 T cell receptor beta chains below come from one sample, sequenced in a study of cytomegalovirus exposure and HLA in healthy donors. PCR employed 60 Vbeta and 13 Jbeta primers. Clones were sequenced by immunoSEQ multiplex PCR, and TCRdb holds only the in-frame ones, with some missing. The data show around 33,000 clones, around nine tenths seen once. Material: PBMCs. These receptors came from a woman between 18 and 29 years old in good health and CMV-seronegative.

The chain recombines TRBV7-9 with TRBJ1-4; 7 bases are shared with TRBD1. Germline V gene sequence: CDR1 SEHNR, CDR2 FQNEAQ (reference sequence). This CDR3 is built from 15 residues. V lost 2 bases and J lost 8; bases outside the gene matches: 8. Here the CDR3 DNA reads TGTGCCAGCAGCTTAAGACAGGGAGGAGGGGAAAAACTGTTTTTT. Translating gives CASSLRQGGGEKLFF. The entire variable domain, with the rest obtained from reference TRBV7-9 and TRBJ1-4, is as follows: DTGVSQNPRHKITKRGQNVTFRCDPISEHNRLYWYRQTLGQGPEFLTYFQNEAQLEKSRLLSDRFSAERPKGSFSTLEIQRTEQGDSAMYLCASSLRQGGGEKLFFGSGTQLSVL.

The V gene is TRBV7-3, the J gene TRBJ2-1; TRBD2 aligns across 9 bases. This CDR3 region has 14 residues. J lost 6 bases, V lost 3 bases, and 3 bases had no gene match. The germline gives CDR1 SGHTA, CDR2 FQGTGA. This chain's CDR3 is CASSLGTSPNEQFF. For the CDR3, the DNA is TGTGCCAGCAGCTTGGGGACTAGCCCCAATGAGCAGTTCTTC.

This chain uses TRBV5-8 with TRBJ2-7, with 8 bases identical to TRBD1. V lost 4 bases to trimming and J lost 5 bases; unmatched junction nucleotides: 8. CDR1 and CDR2 from the germline V gene are SGHTS and YDEGEE. The CDR3 contains 14 residues. The CDR3: CASSNGQGLDEQYF. The CDR3 nucleotides are TGTGCCAGCAGCAACGGACAGGGTTTGGACGAGCAGTACTTC. Variable domain in full (rest from reference TRBV5-8 and TRBJ2-7): EAGVTQSPTHLIKTRGQQATLRCSPISGHTSVYWYQQALGLGLQFLLWYDEGEERNRGNFPPRFSGRQFPNYSSELNVNALELEDSALYLCASSNGQGLDEQYFGPGTRLTVT.

The V gene is TRBV4-1, the J gene TRBJ2-1; TRBD2 matches 11 bases. CDR1 MGHRA and CDR2 YSYEKL come from the germline V gene. Germline trimming cut 1 base from V and 4 bases from J; bases unmatched to any gene: 15. The CDR3 contains 20 residues. CDR3 residues: CASSQGRLAGGSRGYNEQFF. The CDR3, as DNA: TGCGCCAGCAGCCAAGGTAGGCTAGCGGGAGGCTCCCGGGGATACAATGAGCAGTTCTTC.

V is TRBV19 and J is TRBJ2-5; a possible D gene is TRBD1 (5 bases). Trimming removed 3 bases at V and 4 bases at J, with 9 bases between. Germline CDR1 reads LNHDA; CDR2 reads SQIVND (reference sequence). The CDR3 has 13 amino acids. In DNA, the CDR3 is TGTGCCAGTAGTATTGGGCAGGGAGAGACCCAGTACTTC. Translated: CASSIGQGETQYF.

The genes are TRBV19 and TRBJ2-1; weak D call: TRBD1 (5 bases). Trimming pared 5 bases from V and 0 bases from J, leaving 8 bases between. The CDR3 is 14 residues long. Germline assignment: CDR1 LNHDA and CDR2 SQIVND (reference sequence). The chain's CDR3 is CASSADSSYNEQFF. CDR3 DNA: TGTGCCAGTAGTGCTGACAGCTCCTACAATGAGCAGTTCTTC.

V gene TRBV10-3 combines with J gene TRBJ2-1; no definite D call. V gave up 4 bases and J gave up 5 bases, with 15 bases separating them. The CDR3 has 15 amino acids. Germline V gene lookup returns CDR1 ENHRY and CDR2 SYGVKD. The CDR3 region is CAISGVQTLNNEQFF. CDR3 DNA: TGTGCCATCAGTGGAGTCCAGACTCTGAACAATGAGCAGTTCTTC.

The chain recombines TRBV7-9 with TRBJ2-4; TRBD2 might be the D (5 bases). The CDR3 length is 14 residues. CDR1 and CDR2 from the germline V gene are SEHNR and FQNEAQ (reference sequence). V was trimmed by 5 bases and J by 0 bases, leaving 8 bases between them. This chain's CDR3 is CASSLRGAKNIQYF. CDR3 coding DNA: TGTGCCAGCAGCCTCCGGGGAGCCAAAAACATTCAGTACTTC.

A few counts support this clone. This chain joins TRBV7-9 and TRBJ2-1; 8 bases line up with TRBD2. The CDR3 consists of 15 residues. With 5 bases clipped from V and 0 bases from J, the junction kept 3 bases outside the gene matches. Germline V gene sequence: CDR1 SEHNR, CDR2 FQNEAQ (reference sequence). This CDR3 reads CASSVTSGSYNEQFF. The CDR3 DNA reads TGTGCCAGCAGCGTAACTAGCGGCTCCTACAATGAGCAGTTCTTC.

In nucleotides, the CDR3 is TGTGCCATCAGTGGACGGCGGGAGTCACCCCTCCACTTT. It encodes CAISGRRESPLHF. The chain combines TRBV10-3 with TRBJ1-6; D not certain. Germline V gene lookup returns CDR1 ENHRY and CDR2 SYGVKD. The CDR3 spans 13 residues. V was trimmed by 4 bases and J by 10 bases, leaving 11 bases between them.

The chain joins TRBV10-3 to TRBJ1-3; TRBD1 aligns across 11 bases. The V and J ends lost 6 bases and 1 base, in that order; junction bases with no gene match: 14. Per germline, CDR1 ENHRY and CDR2 SYGVKD. The CDR3 consists of 19 residues. The CDR3 nucleotides are TGTGCCATCAGCGAAGGACAGGGGGCGCCTAAATTATCTGGAAACACCATATATTTT. Its translation is CAISEGQGAPKLSGNTIYF.

The chain combines TRBV4-1 with TRBJ2-6, with 8 bases lining up with TRBD1. The CDR3 runs to 19 residues. CDR1 MGHRA and CDR2 YSYEKL come from the germline V gene. V trimming: 4 bases; J trimming: 3 bases; junction bases outside the gene matches: 14. The CDR3 spells CASSRGPGQVFFGANVLTF. The CDR3 DNA follows: TGCGCCAGCAGCCGCGGACCGGGACAGGTCTTCTTTGGGGCCAACGTCCTGACTTTC.

The chain uses TRBV28 and TRBJ2-2; 7 bases are a match to TRBD1. The CDR3 spans 16 residues. Per the germline V gene, CDR1 is MDHEN and CDR2 is SYDVKM. The J segment lost 1 base and the V segment lost 5 bases, leaving 7 bases of the junction unmatched. DNA for the CDR3: TGTGCCAGCAGTCCCTCCGGGACAGAGAACACCGGGGAGCTGTTTTTT. Residues: CASSPSGTENTGELFF.

This chain connects TRBV30 to TRBJ2-1, with D perhaps TRBD2 (6 bases). Germline CDR1 reads GTSNPN; CDR2 reads SVGIG (reference sequence). Trimming removed 4 bases from V and 8 bases from J, with 12 bases in between. This CDR3 is 12 amino acids long. CDR3 region: CAWTPGDDEQFF. DNA for the CDR3: TGTGCCTGGACCCCGGGGGACGATGAGCAGTTCTTC. The full variable domain, rest sourced from reference TRBV30 and TRBJ2-1, is SQTIHQWPATLVQPVGSPLSLECTVEGTSNPNLYWYRQAAGRGLQLLFYSVGIGQISSEVPQNLSASRPQDRQFILSSKKLLLSDSGFYLCAWTPGDDEQFFGPGTRLTVL.

The genes are TRBV30 and TRBJ2-3, with D tentatively TRBD2 (6 bases). The CDR3 spans 12 residues. Deletions cut 3 bases from V and 4 bases from J, with 8 bases between. Germline V gene lookup returns CDR1 GTSNPN and CDR2 SVGIG (reference sequence). This CDR3 is CAWRRDSDTQYF. CDR3 nucleotide sequence: TGTGCCTGGAGGCGGGACTCAGATACGCAGTATTTT.

The V call is TRBV6-1, the J call TRBJ2-5, with a weak D call TRBD1 (5 bases). V lost 7 bases, J lost 5 bases, and 11 bases lay in between. CDR3 length equals 12 residues. CDR1 is MNHNS, CDR2 SASEGT, per germline. DNA of the CDR3: TGTGCCAGCATAAGGGGTGCGGAGACCCAGTACTTC. Protein: CASIRGAETQYF.

The chain joins TRBV4-1 to TRBJ2-1, with D perhaps matching TRBD2 (6 bases). The CDR3 contains 16 residues. The germline gives CDR1 MGHRA, CDR2 YSYEKL. Deletions cut 4 bases from V and 4 bases from J, with 17 bases between. CDR3 nucleotides: TGCGCCAGCAGCCGACTAGACTTAATGGAGTACAATGAGCAGTTCTTC. This codes for CASSRLDLMEYNEQFF.

This clone is a singleton in its sample. The chain employs TRBV11-2 and TRBJ2-5; 7 bases align to TRBD1. The junction had 4 bases not matched to a gene; V was cut back by 1 base and J by 5 bases. This CDR3 has 14 residues. The germline V gene has CDR1 SGHAT and CDR2 FQNNGV. The CDR3: CASSLGVRGETQYF. The DNA for the CDR3 is TGTGCCAGCAGCTTAGGTGTCAGGGGGGAGACCCAGTACTTC.